This T cell receptor (beta chain) was identified during a study of T-cell reconstitution after alpha-beta-depleted transplantation in children (dated by TCRdb to the mid-2010s). Study-level background: Using TCR repertoire profiling, the study quantitatively followed how T-cell immune reconstitution unfolded in children after TCRalphabeta/CD19-depleted allogeneic hematopoietic cell transplantation. What the work shows at the level of the full study, not this receptor alone: The frequencies of hyperexpanded clones fell over the following months, and after one year, T-cell counts and TCRbeta diversity were mostly attributed to newly produced T cells. About two months after transplant, the apparently early recovery of alphabetaT-cell counts reportedly depended on just several hundred clones that had expanded rapidly and came from non-depleted graft cells. In some patients, the high TCRbeta diversity seen at day 60 was put down to recipient T cells and intrathymic progenitors that had survived conditioning.

V sheds 3 bases and J sheds 4 bases, leaving 13 bases between their ends. From the cysteine up to the phenylalanine, the CDR3 has a length of 14 residues. Of the read, only the CDR3 DNA is kept; its 42 bases are in frame from base 1. The germline V gene (reference sequence) gives CDR1 as DFQATT and CDR2 as SNEGSKA. For this clonotype: What this receptor recognizes is not known. Base qualities are not recorded, but no much larger clone differs from it by a single base.

Libraries were built with PCR. Sequencing took place on an Illumina HiSeq 2500. TCR libraries were prepared with molecular barcoding, using unique molecular identifiers to normalize TCRbeta repertoire quantification. Through fastp at Q25 and MiXCR, TCRdb rebuilt clones from the public reads, retaining in-frame beta chains. Each entry merges the rows of one CDR3 protein and shows their most common DNA and genes. The sample has 530,000 or so distinct CDR3 sequences on record, 27% of them singletons. The ten largest clones capture about 35% of the sample. The treatment or condition label for this specimen denotes: allogeneic hematopoietic cell transplantation with graft depleted of TCRalphabeta T cells and CD19 B cells. The children who served as transplant recipients had been given grafts of TCRalphabeta/CD19-depleted allogeneic hematopoietic cells.

The rearranged chain carries TRBV20-1 and TRBJ2-1; TRBD2 is possibly the D segment (6 matching bases). The clonotype was recovered from a boy in the first two years of life with Wiskott-Aldrich syndrome, due to receive a stem cell transplant. The sample was PBMCs, taken before TCRalphabeta/CD19-depleted stem cell transplant. The DNA reads as follows: TGCAGTGCTAGGGGGGACTTCAAGTACAATGAGCAGTTCTTC. The encoded protein is CSARGDFKYNEQFF.